Following are 9 T cell receptor beta chains from one sample sequenced in a study of T cells after yellow fever vaccination (dated by TCRdb to the late 2010s). The library was generated by 5' RACE. Instrument used: Illumina NovaSeq 6000. Using fastp trimming at Q25 and MiXCR clonotype assembly, TCRdb reanalyzed the public sequencing data and kept in-frame beta chains. All rows with the same CDR3 protein become a single entry with the most common DNA and genes. This sample has 100,000 to 150,000 distinct CDR3 sequences in its table, and roughly 15% of those were observed once. 35% to 45% of the sample belongs to the ten largest clones. The treatment or condition label for this specimen denotes: live attenuated yellow fever vaccine strain. The source was CD8+ T cells sorted from PBMCs, collected 5 days after the yellow fever booster vaccination. All receptors derive from a man younger than 35 who received the YFV17D yellow fever vaccine.

This clonotype was observed a handful of times. The V and J genes are TRBV4-1 and TRBJ2-3, with a possible D match to TRBD1 (6 bases). In germline, CDR1 is MGHRA, CDR2 YSYEKL. Trimming shortened V by 4 bases and J by 0 bases, and 14 bases separated the two germline ends. This CDR3 is 16 amino acids long. CDR3 protein: CASSLVGGPSTDTQYF. CDR3 bases: TGCGCCAGCAGCCTGGTTGGGGGCCCTAGCACAGATACGCAGTATTTT.

The chain is built from TRBV12-3 or TRBV12-4 and TRBJ2-1; 10 nucleotides line up with TRBD1. The CDR3 runs 14 residues. The junction had 5 bases not matched to a gene; V was cut back by 5 bases and J by 7 bases. For the CDR3, the DNA is TGTGCCAGCAGTCTCCGACAGGGGGCGAATGAGCAGTTCTTC. Its translation is CASSLRQGANEQFF.

This clonotype was found many times. The J gene is TRBJ2-7, the V gene TRBV2; D not resolved. The V gene's germline CDR1 is SNHLY and CDR2 FYNNEI. This CDR3 has 14 residues. The ends were cut back, 0 bases at V and 3 bases at J, with 9 bases in the middle. The chain's CDR3 is CASSEARRSYEQYF. CDR3 nucleotide sequence: TGTGCCAGCAGTGAAGCTAGGCGGAGCTACGAGCAGTACTTC.

This clonotype was seen at least ten times. This chain connects TRBV4-1 to TRBJ2-7; weak D call: TRBD1 (6 bases). Germline V lookup: CDR1 MGHRA, CDR2 YSYEKL. The CDR3 length is 15 residues. Trimming left V 3 bases short and J 1 base short, with 13 bases between. In DNA, the CDR3 is TGCGCCAGCAGCCACAGCATCGGACAGTCCTACGAGCAGTACTTC. Amino acids: CASSHSIGQSYEQYF.

This clonotype was counted only a few times. This rearrangement joins TRBV4-1 to TRBJ1-5, with unresolved D. V was trimmed by 0 bases and J by 5 bases, leaving 11 bases between them. Germline-derived CDR1 and CDR2 are MGHRA and YSYEKL. This CDR3 is 15 amino acids long. In DNA, the CDR3 is TGCGCCAGCAGCCAAGAGTGGGCAGAATATCAGCCCCAGCATTTT. Its protein product is CASSQEWAEYQPQHF.

This clonotype was found a few times. For the CDR3, the DNA is TGCAGTGCTAGAGGAGGGACAGGGTCTTACGAGCAGTACGTC. Translation gives CSARGGTGSYEQYV. The V call is TRBV20-1, the J call TRBJ2-7; 9 bases align to TRBD1. The CDR3 has 14 amino acids. Unmatched junction bases numbered 5, after V lost 1 base and J lost 4 bases. The germline V gene has CDR1 DFQATT and CDR2 SNEGSKA (reference sequence).

CDR3 amino acids: CASRTRGYNEQFF. CDR3 nucleotide sequence: TGTGCCAGCAGAACCCGGGGCTACAATGAGCAGTTCTTC. This chain links TRBV28 with TRBJ2-1; the D gene is possibly TRBD2 (5 bases). This CDR3 has 13 amino acids. The V end was cut by 6 bases, the J end by 3 bases, with 9 bases between. Per the germline V gene, CDR1 is MDHEN and CDR2 is SYDVKM. The variable domain in full, completed from reference TRBV28 and TRBJ2-1, reads DVKVTQSSRYLVKRTGEKVFLECVQDMDHENMFWYRQDPGLGLRLIYFSYDVKMKEKGDIPEGYSVSREKKERFSLILESASTNQTSMYLCASRTRGYNEQFFGPGTRLTVL.

The chain combines TRBV4-3 with TRBJ2-3; tentatively, D is TRBD2 (6 bases). The V gene lost 3 bases and the J gene lost 2 bases, with 21 bases spanning the gap. Germline V gives CDR1 LGHNA, CDR2 YSLEER. The CDR3 contains 18 residues. The CDR3 DNA reads as TGCGCCAGCAGCCAGATACTGGTAGCGACTAGAAACACAGATACGCAGTATTTT. Protein: CASSQILVATRNTDTQYF.

The count of this clonotype is one. The V gene is TRBV4-1, the J gene TRBJ2-1; TRBD2 matches 11 bases. Per the germline V gene, CDR1 is MGHRA and CDR2 is YSYEKL. Unmatched junction bases numbered 4, after V lost 1 base and J lost 8 bases. The length of the CDR3 is 15 residues. The CDR3 loop is CASSQGLAGGYEQFF. The CDR3 coding sequence is TGCGCCAGCAGCCAAGGTCTAGCGGGGGGATATGAGCAGTTCTTC.